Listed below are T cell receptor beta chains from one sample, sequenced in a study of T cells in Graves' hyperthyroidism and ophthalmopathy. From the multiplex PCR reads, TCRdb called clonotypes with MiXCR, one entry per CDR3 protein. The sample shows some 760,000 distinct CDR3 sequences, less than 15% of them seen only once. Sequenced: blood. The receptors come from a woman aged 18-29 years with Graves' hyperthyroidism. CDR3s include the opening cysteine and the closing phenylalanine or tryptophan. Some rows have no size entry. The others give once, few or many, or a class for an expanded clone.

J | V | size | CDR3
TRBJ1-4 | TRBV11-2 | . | CASSLEATATNEKLFF
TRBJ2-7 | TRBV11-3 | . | CASSLRGTGLLSLNEQYF
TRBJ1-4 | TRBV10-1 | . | CASSDGGEKLFF
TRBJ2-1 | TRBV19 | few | CASRSGRLPYEQFF
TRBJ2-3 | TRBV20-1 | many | CSANPKADTQYF
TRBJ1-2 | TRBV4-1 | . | CASSETYRGANYGYTF
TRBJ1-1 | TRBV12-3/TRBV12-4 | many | CASTPDPAGTEAFF
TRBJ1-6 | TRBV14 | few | CASSQTNRGTLHF
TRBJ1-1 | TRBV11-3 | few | CASSSGRGEGPNTEAFF
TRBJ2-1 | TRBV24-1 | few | CATFSGRILNEQFF
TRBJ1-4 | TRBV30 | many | CAWAGTVSEKLFF
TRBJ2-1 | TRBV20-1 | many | CSAKRTDEGNEQFF
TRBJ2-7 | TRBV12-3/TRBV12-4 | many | CASSLDPAGNYEQYF
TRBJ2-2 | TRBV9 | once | CASSAYRGTGELFF
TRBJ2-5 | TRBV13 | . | CASSPGTAGGTQYF
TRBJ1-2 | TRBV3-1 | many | CASSRVQTGNYGYTF
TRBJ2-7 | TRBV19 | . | CASRKGDRRCEQYF
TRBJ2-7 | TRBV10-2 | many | CASRREVPYEQYF
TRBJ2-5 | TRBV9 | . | CANPPGQGIKTQYF
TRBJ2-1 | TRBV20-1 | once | CSASRRDTSYNEQFF
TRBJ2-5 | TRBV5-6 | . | CASSPLAEPQETQYF
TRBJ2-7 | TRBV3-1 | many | CASSQDSTGYEQYF
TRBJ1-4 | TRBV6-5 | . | CASSYNPYEKLFF
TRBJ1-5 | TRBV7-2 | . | CASSLAGTGGRQPQHF
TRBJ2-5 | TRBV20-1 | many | CSASAGSLGGETQYF
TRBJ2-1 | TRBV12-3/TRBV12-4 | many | CASSYGGQVYNEQFF
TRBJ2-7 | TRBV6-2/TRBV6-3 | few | CASSWSATEQYF
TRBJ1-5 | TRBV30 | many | CAWSLQGGNQPQHF
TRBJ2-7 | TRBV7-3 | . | CASSPTGQGEQYF
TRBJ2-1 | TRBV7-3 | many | CASSFNPLDNEQFF
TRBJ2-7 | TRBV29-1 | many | CSVVPEGRLAGGEQYF
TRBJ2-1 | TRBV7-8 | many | CASRPLAGVRHNEQFF
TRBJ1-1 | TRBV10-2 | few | CASSKNPTGVTEAFF
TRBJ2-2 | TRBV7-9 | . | CASSLVGRLRDTGELFF
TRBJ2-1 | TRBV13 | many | CASSSREGADDNEQFF
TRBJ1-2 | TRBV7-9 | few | CASSSSGFLYGYTF
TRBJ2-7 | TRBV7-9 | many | CASSPLAGGTYEQYF
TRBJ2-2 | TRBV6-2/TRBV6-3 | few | CASSSKGGLASNTGELFF
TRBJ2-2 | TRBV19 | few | CASSNGKETGELFF
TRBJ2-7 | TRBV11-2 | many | CASSPETGGIYEQYF
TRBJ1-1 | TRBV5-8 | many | CASTGTIITEAFF
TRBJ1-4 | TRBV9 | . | CASSPRGVSGEKLFF
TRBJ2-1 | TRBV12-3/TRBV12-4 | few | CASRTSPYNEQFF
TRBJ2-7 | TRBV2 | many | CASSEGQTTYEQYF
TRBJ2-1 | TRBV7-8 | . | CASSHFFSGARDNEQFF
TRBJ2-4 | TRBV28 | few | CASLGGKGVAKNIQYF
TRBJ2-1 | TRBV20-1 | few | CSASPARGREQFF
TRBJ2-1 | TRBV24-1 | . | CATRSGSGYNEQFF
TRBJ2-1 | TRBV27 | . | CASSLWPSPTPADEQFF